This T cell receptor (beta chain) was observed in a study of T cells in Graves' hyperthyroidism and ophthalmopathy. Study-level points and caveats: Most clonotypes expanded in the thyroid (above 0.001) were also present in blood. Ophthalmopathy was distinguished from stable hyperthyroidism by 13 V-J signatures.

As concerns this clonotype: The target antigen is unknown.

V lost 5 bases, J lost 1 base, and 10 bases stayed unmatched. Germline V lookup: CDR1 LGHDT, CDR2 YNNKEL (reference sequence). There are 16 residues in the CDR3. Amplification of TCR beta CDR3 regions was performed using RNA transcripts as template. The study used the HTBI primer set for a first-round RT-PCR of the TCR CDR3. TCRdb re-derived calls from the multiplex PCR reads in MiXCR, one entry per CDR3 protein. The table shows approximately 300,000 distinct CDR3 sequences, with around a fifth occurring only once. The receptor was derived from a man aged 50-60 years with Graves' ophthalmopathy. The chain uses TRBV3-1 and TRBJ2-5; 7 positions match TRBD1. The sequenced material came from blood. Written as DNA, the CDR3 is TGTGCCAGCAGCACAAACAGGGGAGTGGGCCAAGAGACCCAGTACTTC. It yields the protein CASSTNRGVGQETQYF.